This T cell receptor (beta chain) was identified in a study of sequential checkpoint blockade in melanoma. Sequenced by immunoSEQ multiplex PCR; TCRdb stores in-frame clones only, minus some. The sample includes thousands of clones, roughly four fifths of them seen just once. The trim removed 5 bases at V and 4 bases at J, leaving 13 bases unmatched. Germline V gene lookup returns CDR1 SGHTA and CDR2 FQGNSA. The length of the CDR3 is 17 residues. The treatment here: randomized to nivolumab then ipilimumab (arm A) or the reverse (arm B). Patients had received no earlier DNA-damaging chemotherapy. PBMC sorting kept live CD3+CD8+ cells without CD19 or CD56.

Specimen: CD8+ T cells sorted from blood (inferred from file names), collected from a patient given nivolumab and ipilimumab in sequence. The receptor's source is a human donor with melanoma. This chain uses TRBV7-2 with TRBJ2-3; the match to TRBD1 covers 9 bases. The CDR3 sequence is CASSQTGWTGVSDTQYF. The CDR3 DNA reads as TGTGCCAGCAGCCAGACGGGGTGGACAGGGGTATCAGATACGCAGTATTTT.